This record looks at one TCR beta chain sequence and its context. Its antigen is currently unknown. The data belong to a study of T cell repertoires in cytomegalovirus infection. Study-wide background: The authors used CMV epitopes that were HLA-C-restricted (recently identified) and HLA-B-restricted (well studied). Public TCR beta signatures indicated both CMV infection and matching HLA type. Overall study findings and caveats: HLA-C-restricted CMV clonotypes gave the most frequent clonotype in two of eight donors. Cumulative public TCR beta family frequency identified carriers of CMV plus the relevant HLA.

From the reads, TCRdb called clonotypes with MiXCR, one entry per CDR3 protein. The sample lists 570,000 or so distinct CDR3 sequences; over 35% were seen once. V lost 0 bases and J 0 bases, leaving 8 bases between the germline ends. The CDR3 spans 16 residues. CDR1 and CDR2 (germline): MNHEY, SVGAGI. The sample here was cultured PBMCs, taken from culture after CMV antigen stimulation. This clonotype originated in a human donor in good health (CMV status not recorded). Some clones in this sample may be carry-over from other donors' samples. The chain joins TRBV6-5 to TRBJ1-4; no clear D gene. The DNA for the CDR3 is TGTGCCAGCAGTTACTCCGGACTTGCAACTAATGAAAAACTGTTTTTT. It codes for CASSYSGLATNEKLFF.